This T cell receptor beta chain appears in the sequencing data of a study of spatial heterogeneity in lung cancer. About the research overall: Averaged across combinations, each unique TCR and UMI pairing appeared more than ten times in raw reads, which were uncorrected.

TCRdb re-analysed the 5' RACE reads in MiXCR, keeping a single row per CDR3 protein. This table holds tens of thousands of distinct CDR3 sequences, approximately 8.2% found once. Germline V CDR1 and CDR2: DFQATT, SNEGSKA (reference sequence). Trimming removed 6 bases from V and 9 bases from J, with 18 bases in between. The CDR3 covers 13 residues. Time point of the sample: sample taken at primary tumor resection. Frozen PBMC, nontumor lung or tumor provided whole RNA, which was sequenced unsorted. This clonotype was observed many times. This chain links TRBV20-1 with TRBJ2-1; D is perhaps TRBD2 (5 bases). The sample was PBMCs, taken at surgery. The clonotype was recovered from a male donor with early-stage non-small cell lung cancer. The CDR3 loop reads CSAAIGRGTEQFF. DNA for the CDR3: TGCAGTGCCGCGATAGGACGGGGTACTGAGCAGTTCTTC.